This TCR beta chain came from a study of T cells in localized non-small cell lung cancer. The data were produced by immunoSEQ multiplex PCR, yet TCRdb's version contains in-frame clones alone and is incomplete. Among tens of thousands of clones listed, roughly 92% were seen once. General study results and limits: Patients showing higher blood T cell density tended to see longer overall survival.

As for this clone: Its antigen is not known.

Per germline, CDR1 MNHEY and CDR2 SMNVEV (reference sequence). The CDR3 runs 17 residues. The J segment lost 3 bases and the V segment lost 6 bases, leaving 10 bases of the junction unmatched. The input for sequencing was peripheral blood, taken before any cancer treatment. This chain uses TRBV27 with TRBJ2-2, with TRBD2 matching 10 bases. The sequence came from a man aged 35 to 70 with stage I lung adenocarcinoma. In DNA form, the CDR3 reads TGTGCCAGCAGAGGGACTAGCGTGAGGTGGGACACCGGGGAGCTGTTTTTT. Amino acid sequence: CASRGTSVRWDTGELFF.